What follows describes a single TCR beta chain. This entry belongs to a study of T cell responses to AZD1222 COVID-19 vaccine. The V gene's germline CDR1 is SGHTA and CDR2 FQGNSA. CDR3 size: 17 residues. J was trimmed by 2 bases and V by 5 bases; bases with no gene match: 13. Second-dose recipients at about 4 or about 12 weeks were treated as one pooled group. The protocol was immunoSEQ multiplex PCR, while the TCRdb copy is restricted to in-frame clones and leaves out a portion. Among 50,000 to 75,000 clones, roughly 89% were seen once, and the ten largest hold 5.5% to 7%. The J gene is TRBJ2-3, the V gene TRBV7-2, with 7 positions matching TRBD2. The sequence was obtained from an adult who received the AZD1222 COVID-19 vaccine. The source was peripheral blood, collected 28 days after the second AZD1222 dose. In DNA form, the CDR3 reads TGTGCCAGCAGCCCTGCCCCTAGCGGATTCTTCACAGATACGCAGTATTTT. Translating it yields CASSPAPSGFFTDTQYF.